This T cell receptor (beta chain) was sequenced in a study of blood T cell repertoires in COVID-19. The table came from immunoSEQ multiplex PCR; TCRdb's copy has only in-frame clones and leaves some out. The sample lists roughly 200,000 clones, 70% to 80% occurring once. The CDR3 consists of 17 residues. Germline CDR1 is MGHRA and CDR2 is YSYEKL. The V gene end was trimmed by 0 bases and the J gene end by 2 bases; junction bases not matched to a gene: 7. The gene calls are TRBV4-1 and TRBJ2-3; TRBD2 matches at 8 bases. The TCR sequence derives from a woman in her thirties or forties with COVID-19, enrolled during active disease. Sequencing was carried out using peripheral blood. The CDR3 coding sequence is TGCGCCAGCAGCCAAGATGTGAGCGGGAGAGCCACAGATACGCAGTATTTT. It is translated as CASSQDVSGRATDTQYF.